A single sample is the source of the 17 T cell receptor beta chains below, sequenced in a study of preoperative IRX-2 immunotherapy in early breast cancer. Indicated treatment: preoperative locoregional IRX-2 cytokine immunotherapy. Sequenced by immunoSEQ multiplex PCR; TCRdb stores in-frame clones only, minus some. The repertoire holds approximately 28,000 clones, with approximately 83% as singletons. This sample was obtained from a patient treated with IRX-2 immunotherapy. All receptors come from a human donor with breast cancer.

The chain is built from TRBV10-1 and TRBJ1-5; D might be TRBD1 (6 bases). Per germline, CDR1 WNHNN and CDR2 SYGVQD (reference sequence). V lost 6 bases, J lost 7 bases, and 13 bases lay in between. CDR3 length: 13 residues. The DNA for the CDR3 is TGCGCCAGCAGGAAACAGGGAGGCCAGCCCCAGCATTTT. It is translated as CASRKQGGQPQHF.

The CDR3, as DNA: TGTGCCAGCTCACCAAGGGCAGTAGATTATAACTATGGCTACACCTTC. It codes for CASSPRAVDYNYGYTF. The V and J genes are TRBV18 and TRBJ1-2; D gene uncertain. In germline, CDR1 is KGHSH, CDR2 LQKENI. V lost 2 bases and J 1 base, leaving 14 bases between the germline ends. The CDR3 has 16 amino acids.

The V gene is TRBV7-1, the J gene TRBJ1-5; TRBD1 matches 7 bases. TRBV7-1 is identified as an open reading frame with a role that is uncertain. The CDR3 extends over 14 amino acids. V was clipped by 4 bases and J by 5 bases; unmatched bases: 5. CDR3 coding DNA: TGTGCCAGCAGCTTAGGGGGCGCAGATCAGCCCCAGCATTTT. Encoded protein: CASSLGGADQPQHF.

This clone was seen only once. This chain uses TRBV25-1 with TRBJ1-2; TRBD1 might be the D (5 bases). Germline V lookup: CDR1 MGHDK, CDR2 SYGVNS. The CDR3 has 14 amino acids. V was pared by 3 bases and J by 4 bases, with 12 bases between. CDR3 in DNA: TGTGCCAGCAGTGACCACCAGGGTAGCTATGGCTACACCTTC. Translation: CASSDHQGSYGYTF.

This chain uses TRBV22-1 with TRBJ1-3. TRBV22-1 has pseudogene status. The CDR3 has 15 amino acids. The CDR3 DNA follows: TGTGCCACCAGTGATTCGAGGGGCTCTGGAAACACCATATATTTT. Translating gives CATSDSRGSGNTIYF.

This rearrangement joins TRBV11-3 to TRBJ1-1; D ambiguous. CDR3 length: 15 residues. Germline CDR1 is SGHNT and CDR2 is YENEEA. V lost 1 base, J lost 3 bases, and 12 bases lay in between. CDR3 sequence reads: CASSLVPGGYTEAFF. The DNA for the CDR3 is TGTGCCAGCAGCTTAGTCCCGGGAGGGTACACTGAAGCTTTCTTT. Looking up the rest from reference TRBV11-3 and TRBJ1-1 gives the full variable domain: EAGVVQSPRYKIIEKKQPVAFWCNPISGHNTLYWYLQNLGQGPELLIRYENEEAVDDSQLPKDRFSAERLKGVDSTLKIQPAELGDSAVYLCASSLVPGGYTEAFFGQGTRLTVV.

This clone was counted once. The chain is built from TRBV6-8 and TRBJ2-5; D uncertain. Germline V gives CDR1 MNHGY, CDR2 SAAAGT. V was trimmed by 7 bases and J by 7 bases, leaving 16 bases between them. The CDR3 runs 13 residues. The CDR3 here is CASTQRVNGTQYF. The CDR3 nucleotides read TGTGCCAGCACCCAAAGGGTCAATGGGACCCAGTACTTC.

In nucleotides, the CDR3 is TGCGCCAGCAGCCCGCTAGAGGTTGGCTCCTACGAGCAGTACTTC. Encoded protein: CASSPLEVGSYEQYF. The rearrangement joins TRBV5-1 to TRBJ2-7; D gene uncertain. The CDR3 consists of 15 residues. Germline V CDR1 and CDR2: SGHRS, YFSETQ. Trimming stripped 4 bases from V and 0 bases from J, with 14 bases between.

This clone was seen a few times. This chain links TRBV7-1 with TRBJ1-4, with unresolved D. TRBV7-1 is marked as an open reading frame, function uncertain. The V end lost 6 bases, the J end lost 9 bases, and 14 bases lay between the germline ends. The CDR3 extends over 13 amino acids. CDR3 sequence reads: CASRLSWAQKLFF. CDR3 coding DNA: TGTGCCAGCAGATTATCCTGGGCCCAAAAACTGTTTTTT.

This clone was counted a single time. V is TRBV6-7 and J is TRBJ1-2; D is unclear. TRBV6-7 is flagged as an ORF with uncertain function. The CDR3 has 11 residues. The V and J ends lost 7 bases and 3 bases respectively, with 6 bases between them. This CDR3 reads CASKRDYGYTF. CDR3 DNA: TGTGCCAGCAAGCGTGACTATGGCTACACCTTC.

V usage is TRBV11-3 and J usage is TRBJ2-3; a weak D match, TRBD1 (5 bases). The V end was cut by 5 bases, the J end by 4 bases, with 13 bases between. The CDR3 spans 14 residues. Germline CDR1 reads SGHNT; CDR2 reads YENEEA. This CDR3 is CASSLRQGADTQYF. The CDR3 bases are TGTGCCAGCAGCCTGAGGCAGGGCGCAGATACGCAGTATTTT.

CDR3 sequence reads: CASSRPTLNYEQYF. For the CDR3, the DNA is TGTGCCAGCAGCCGACCCACCCTCAATTACGAGCAGTACTTC. The chain is built from TRBV11-3 and TRBJ2-7, with unresolved D. In germline, CDR1 is SGHNT, CDR2 YENEEA. V dropped 5 bases and J dropped 4 bases, with 15 bases sitting between them. The CDR3 runs to 14 residues.

The J gene is TRBJ2-3, the V gene TRBV28; 10 bases fit TRBD2. The trim removed 6 bases at V and 5 bases at J, leaving 11 bases unmatched. The CDR3 consists of 16 residues. CDR1 MDHEN and CDR2 SYDVKM come from the germline V gene. CDR3 sequence (DNA): TGTGCCAGCAGAGGAGCCCGGCTAGCGGGAGTAGATACGCAGTATTTT. Its protein is CASRGARLAGVDTQYF.

The V and J genes are TRBV6-8 and TRBJ1-2; no definite D call. Germline V lookup: CDR1 MNHGY, CDR2 SAAAGT. With 2 bases removed from V and 8 bases from J, the gap between germline ends came to 24 bases. The CDR3 is made up of 17 amino acids. Here the CDR3 reads CASSYTSAGLKRYGYTF. The CDR3 coding sequence is TGTGCCAGCAGTTACACTTCGGCAGGCCTTAAGCGGTACGGCTACACCTTC.

The chain couples TRBV28 to TRBJ2-7; D unclear. V lost 3 bases to trimming and J lost 0 bases, with 18 bases between them. The CDR3 contains 17 residues. Germline loops: CDR1 MDHEN, CDR2 SYDVKM. CDR3 bases: TGTGCCAGCAGTTTCCGGATAGACCTCTCTAGCTCCTACGAGCAGTACTTC. Protein product: CASSFRIDLSSSYEQYF.

This clone was counted once. V gene TRBV30 combines with J gene TRBJ1-1, with 9 bases lining up with TRBD1. CDR1 and CDR2 (germline): GTSNPN, SVGIG (reference sequence). The CDR3 consists of 16 residues. Trimming cost V 4 bases and J 5 bases; bases outside gene matches: 14. The CDR3, as DNA: TGTGCCTGGATTTCCCACAGGGGGCGGGTATGGACTGAAGCTTTCTTT. As protein: CAWISHRGRVWTEAFF.

The CDR3 DNA is TGTGCCAGCAGTGAAGGGGGTAGCGATGAAAAACTGTTTTTT. As protein: CASSEGGSDEKLFF. The genes are TRBV6-7 and TRBJ1-4; TRBD1 is a possible D gene (6 bases). TRBV6-7 is an open reading frame, and its role is uncertain. The CDR3 is made up of 14 amino acids. Trimming stripped 5 bases from V and 6 bases from J, with 13 bases between.